This is a list of T cell receptor beta chains from one sample in a study of OX40 agonist ivuxolimab in advanced cancers. Assay used: immunoSEQ multiplex PCR; TCRdb lists only in-frame clones, some missing. The data show around 80,000 clones, 70% to 90% seen once. Material: CD4+ or CD8+ T cells sorted from blood, obtained in a trial of the OX40 agonist ivuxolimab. These receptors were obtained from an adult with an advanced solid tumor such as melanoma, head and neck, liver or kidney cancer. Each CDR3 is given with its conserved first and last residue. Fields, in order: J gene, CDR3 length, V gene, CDR3 protein.

TRBJ2-1 14 TRBV29-1 CSVVRTGGWGEQFF
TRBJ2-5 13 TRBV11-2 CASSLQYQETQYF
TRBJ1-2 15 TRBV5-5 CASSLVQGPTYGYTF
TRBJ1-3 16 TRBV5-1 CASSLNLGLSGNTIYF
TRBJ2-1 15 TRBV4-3 CASSYQRGGGDEQFF
TRBJ2-3 14 TRBV7-3 CASSLAGSTDTQYF
TRBJ2-7 16 TRBV4-3 CASSQDLGRGAYEQYF
TRBJ2-7 13 TRBV2 CASSSGIGYEQYF
TRBJ2-3 17 TRBV10-1 CASSDPGMETSTDTQYF
TRBJ2-5 15 TRBV6-6 CASSYSSGGRETQYF
TRBJ1-3 15 TRBV6-5 CASTPIRDSGNTIYF
TRBJ1-2 14 TRBV2 CASRLTGSNYGYTF
TRBJ2-5 14 TRBV30 CSSKAGGVGETQYF
TRBJ1-1 12 TRBV7-2 CASSVRPTEAFF
TRBJ2-3 11 TRBV2 CASRAGTGQYF
TRBJ2-5 16 TRBV4-3 CASSQDYVAGVETQYF
TRBJ2-5 14 TRBV28 CASSSQGRVETQYF
TRBJ1-2 14 TRBV6-5 CASSYGGRDYGYTF
TRBJ2-7 14 TRBV7-2 CASSTPGHLYEQYF
TRBJ1-1 16 TRBV10-3 CAISESPGLPGDDAFF
TRBJ1-5 15 TRBV2 CASSPQGGGNQPQHF
TRBJ1-3 15 TRBV7-6 CASSLELGAGNTIYF